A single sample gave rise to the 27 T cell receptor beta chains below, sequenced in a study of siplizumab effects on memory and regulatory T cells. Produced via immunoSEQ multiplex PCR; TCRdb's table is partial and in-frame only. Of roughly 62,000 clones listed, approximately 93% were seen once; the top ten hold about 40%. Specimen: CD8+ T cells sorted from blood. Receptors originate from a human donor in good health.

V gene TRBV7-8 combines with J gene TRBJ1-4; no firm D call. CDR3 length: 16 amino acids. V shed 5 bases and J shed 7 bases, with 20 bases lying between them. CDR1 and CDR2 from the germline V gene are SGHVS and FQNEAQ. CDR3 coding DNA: TGTGCCAGCAGCCCCGAGGGCCCAGGTTCGGGTGAAAAACTGTTTTTT. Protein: CASSPEGPGSGEKLFF. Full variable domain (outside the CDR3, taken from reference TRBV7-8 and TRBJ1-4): GAGVSQSPRYKVAKRGQDVALRCDPISGHVSLFWYQQALGQGPEFLTYFQNEAQLDKSGLPSDRFFAERPEGSVSTLKIQRTQQEDSAVYLCASSPEGPGSGEKLFFGSGTQLSVL.

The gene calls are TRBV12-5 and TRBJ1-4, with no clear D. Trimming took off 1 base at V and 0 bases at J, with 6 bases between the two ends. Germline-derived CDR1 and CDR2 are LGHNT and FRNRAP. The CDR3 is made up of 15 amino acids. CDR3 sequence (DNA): TGTGCTAGTGGTTTGGGATTTGCAACTAATGAAAAACTGTTTTTT. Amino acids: CASGLGFATNEKLFF.

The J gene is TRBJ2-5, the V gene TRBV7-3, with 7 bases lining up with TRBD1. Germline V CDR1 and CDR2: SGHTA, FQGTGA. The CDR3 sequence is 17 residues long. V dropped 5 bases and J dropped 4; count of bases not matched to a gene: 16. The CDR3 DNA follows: TGTGCCAGCAGCGTGACAGGGCTGGCGGCGGTTGGAGAGACCCAGTACTTC. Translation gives CASSVTGLAAVGETQYF.

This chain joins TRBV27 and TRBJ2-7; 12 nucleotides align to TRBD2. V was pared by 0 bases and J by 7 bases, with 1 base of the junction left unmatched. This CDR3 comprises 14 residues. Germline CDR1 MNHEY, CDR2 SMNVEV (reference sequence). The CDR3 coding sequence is TGTGCCAGCAGTTTATCTCTAGCGGGAGGGGAGCAGTACTTC. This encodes CASSLSLAGGEQYF.

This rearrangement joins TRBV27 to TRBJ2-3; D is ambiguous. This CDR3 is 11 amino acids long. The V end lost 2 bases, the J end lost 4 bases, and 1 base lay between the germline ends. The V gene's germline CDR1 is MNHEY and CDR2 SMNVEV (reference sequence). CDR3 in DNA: TGTGCCAGCAGTTTAGCAGATACGCAGTATTTT. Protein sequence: CASSLADTQYF.

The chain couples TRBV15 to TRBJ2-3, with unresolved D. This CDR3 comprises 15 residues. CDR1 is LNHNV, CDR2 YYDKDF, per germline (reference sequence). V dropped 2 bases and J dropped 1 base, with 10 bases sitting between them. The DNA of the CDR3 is TGTGCCACCAGCAGAAGGCCTCGGGGCACAGATACGCAGTATTTT. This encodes CATSRRPRGTDTQYF.

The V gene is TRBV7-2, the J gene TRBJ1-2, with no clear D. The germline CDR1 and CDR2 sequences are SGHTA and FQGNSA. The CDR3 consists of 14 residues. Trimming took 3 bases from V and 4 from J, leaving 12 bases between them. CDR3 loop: CASSFPPAVYGYTF. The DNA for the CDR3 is TGTGCCAGCAGCTTCCCCCCGGCCGTCTATGGCTACACCTTC.

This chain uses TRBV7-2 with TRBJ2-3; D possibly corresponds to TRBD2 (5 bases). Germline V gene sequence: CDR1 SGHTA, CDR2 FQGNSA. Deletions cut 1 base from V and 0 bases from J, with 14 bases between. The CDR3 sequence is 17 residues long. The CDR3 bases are TGTGCCAGCAGCTTAGTGGGAGTGGGGATTAGCACAGATACGCAGTATTTT. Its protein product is CASSLVGVGISTDTQYF.

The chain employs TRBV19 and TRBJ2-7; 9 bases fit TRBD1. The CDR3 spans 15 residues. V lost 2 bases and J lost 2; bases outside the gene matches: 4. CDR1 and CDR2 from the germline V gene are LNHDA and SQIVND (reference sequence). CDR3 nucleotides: TGTGCCAGTAGTATAACTGGGACAGGGCCCTACGAGCAGTACTTC. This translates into CASSITGTGPYEQYF.

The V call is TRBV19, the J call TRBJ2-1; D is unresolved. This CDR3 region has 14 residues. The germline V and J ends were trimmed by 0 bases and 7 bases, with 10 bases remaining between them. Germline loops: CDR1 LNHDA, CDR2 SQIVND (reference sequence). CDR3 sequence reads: CASSIDPTPNEQFF. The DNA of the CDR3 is TGTGCCAGTAGTATAGACCCGACCCCGAATGAGCAGTTCTTC.

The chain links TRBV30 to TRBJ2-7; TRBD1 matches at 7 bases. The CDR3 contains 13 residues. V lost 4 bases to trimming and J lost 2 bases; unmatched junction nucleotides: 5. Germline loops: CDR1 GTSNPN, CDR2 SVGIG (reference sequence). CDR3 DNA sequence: TGTGCCTGGACGGGACAGCCCGCCTACGAGCAGTACTTC. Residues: CAWTGQPAYEQYF. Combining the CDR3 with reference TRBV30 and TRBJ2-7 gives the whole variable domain SQTIHQWPATLVQPVGSPLSLECTVEGTSNPNLYWYRQAAGRGLQLLFYSVGIGQISSEVPQNLSASRPQDRQFILSSKKLLLSDSGFYLCAWTGQPAYEQYFGPGTRLTVT.

The CDR3 is CASNSNTEAFF. The CDR3 DNA reads TGTGCCAGCAATTCCAACACTGAAGCTTTCTTT. This sequence joins TRBV2 and TRBJ1-1, with D unclear. Germline CDR1 SNHLY, CDR2 FYNNEI. V lost 7 bases, J lost 2 bases, and 5 bases lay in between. The CDR3 loop spans 11 amino acids.

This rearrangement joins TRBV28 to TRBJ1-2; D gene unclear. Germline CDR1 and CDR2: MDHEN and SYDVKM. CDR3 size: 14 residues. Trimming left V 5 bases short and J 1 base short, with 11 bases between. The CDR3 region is CASSITDDNYGYTF. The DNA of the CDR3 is TGTGCCAGCAGTATAACGGATGATAACTATGGCTACACCTTC.

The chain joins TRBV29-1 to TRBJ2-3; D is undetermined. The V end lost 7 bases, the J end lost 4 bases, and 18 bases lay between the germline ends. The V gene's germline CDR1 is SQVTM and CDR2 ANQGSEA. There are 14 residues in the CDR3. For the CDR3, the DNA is TGCAGCGGACGTCTTGCCGGCGCGGCAGATACGCAGTATTTT. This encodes CSGRLAGAADTQYF.

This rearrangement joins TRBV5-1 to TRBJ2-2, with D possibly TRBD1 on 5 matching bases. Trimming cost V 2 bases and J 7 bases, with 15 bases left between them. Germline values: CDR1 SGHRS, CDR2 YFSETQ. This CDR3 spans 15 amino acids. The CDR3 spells CASSFGVLDSGELFF. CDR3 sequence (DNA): TGCGCCAGCAGCTTCGGTGTTCTAGACAGCGGGGAGCTGTTTTTT.

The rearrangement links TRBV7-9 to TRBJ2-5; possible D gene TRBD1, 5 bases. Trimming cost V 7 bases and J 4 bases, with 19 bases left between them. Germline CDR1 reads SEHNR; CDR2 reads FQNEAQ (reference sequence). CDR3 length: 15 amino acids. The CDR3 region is CASISQAQGGETQYF. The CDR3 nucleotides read TGTGCCAGCATCTCGCAGGCCCAGGGTGGAGAGACCCAGTACTTC.

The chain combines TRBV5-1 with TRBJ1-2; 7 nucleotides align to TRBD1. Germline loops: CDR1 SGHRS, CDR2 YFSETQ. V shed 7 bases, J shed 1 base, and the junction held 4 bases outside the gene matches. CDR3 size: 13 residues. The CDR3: CASSGTVNYGYTF. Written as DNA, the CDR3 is TGCGCCAGCTCCGGGACAGTTAACTATGGCTACACCTTC.

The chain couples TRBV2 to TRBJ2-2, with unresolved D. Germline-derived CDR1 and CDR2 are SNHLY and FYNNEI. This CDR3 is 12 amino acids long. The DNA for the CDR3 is TGTGGGGCGTTGCTGAACACCGGGGAGCTGTTTTTT. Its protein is CGALLNTGELFF.

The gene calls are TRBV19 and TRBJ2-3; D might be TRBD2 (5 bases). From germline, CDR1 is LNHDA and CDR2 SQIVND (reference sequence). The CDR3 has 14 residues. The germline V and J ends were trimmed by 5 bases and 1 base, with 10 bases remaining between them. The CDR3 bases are TGTGCCAGTAGTCTGGCGGGCGGCACAGATACGCAGTATTTT. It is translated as CASSLAGGTDTQYF.

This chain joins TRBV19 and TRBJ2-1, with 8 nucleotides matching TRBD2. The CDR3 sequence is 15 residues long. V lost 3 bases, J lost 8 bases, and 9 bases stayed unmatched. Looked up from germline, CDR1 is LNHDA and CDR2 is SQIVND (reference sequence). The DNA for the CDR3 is TGTGCCAGTAGTATCTTTTCAGGGACTAGTGATGAGCAGTTCTTC. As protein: CASSIFSGTSDEQFF.

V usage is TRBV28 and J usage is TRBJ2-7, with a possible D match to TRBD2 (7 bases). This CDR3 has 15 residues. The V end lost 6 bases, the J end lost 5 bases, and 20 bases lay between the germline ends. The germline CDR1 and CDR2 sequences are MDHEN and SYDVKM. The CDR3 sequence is CASRVLGGAADEQYF. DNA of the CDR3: TGTGCCAGCAGAGTATTAGGGGGGGCGGCGGACGAGCAGTACTTC.

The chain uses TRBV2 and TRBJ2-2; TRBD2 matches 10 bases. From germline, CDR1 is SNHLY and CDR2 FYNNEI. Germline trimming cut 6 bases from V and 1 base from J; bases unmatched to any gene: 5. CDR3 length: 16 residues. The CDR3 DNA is TGTGCCAGCAGCCCAACTAGCGGGAAGAACACCGGGGAGCTGTTTTTT. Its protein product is CASSPTSGKNTGELFF.

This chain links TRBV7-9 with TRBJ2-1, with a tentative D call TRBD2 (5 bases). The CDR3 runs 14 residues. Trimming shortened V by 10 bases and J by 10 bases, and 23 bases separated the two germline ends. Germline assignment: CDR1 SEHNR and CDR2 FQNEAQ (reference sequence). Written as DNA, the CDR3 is TGTGCCACTGCGACTACACGGATGGCAGGAGAGCAGTTCTTC. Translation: CATATTRMAGEQFF.

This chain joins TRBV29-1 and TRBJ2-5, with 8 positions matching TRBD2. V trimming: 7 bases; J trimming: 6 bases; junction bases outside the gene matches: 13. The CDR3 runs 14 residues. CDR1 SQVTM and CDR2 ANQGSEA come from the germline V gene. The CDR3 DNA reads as TGCAGCGACATGGGACTAGGTTTCGGCCAGACCCAGTACTTC. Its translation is CSDMGLGFGQTQYF.

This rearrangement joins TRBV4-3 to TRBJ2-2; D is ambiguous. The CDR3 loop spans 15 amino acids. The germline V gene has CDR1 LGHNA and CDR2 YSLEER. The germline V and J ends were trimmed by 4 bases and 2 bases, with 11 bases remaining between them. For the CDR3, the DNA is TGCGCCAGCAGCCCAGCTGCCCTCAACACCGGGGAGCTGTTTTTT. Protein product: CASSPAALNTGELFF.

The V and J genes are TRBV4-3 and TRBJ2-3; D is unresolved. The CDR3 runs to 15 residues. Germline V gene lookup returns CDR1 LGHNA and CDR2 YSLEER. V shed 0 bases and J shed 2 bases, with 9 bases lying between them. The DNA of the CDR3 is TGCGCCAGCAGCCAAGACAGAGCTTCCACAGATACGCAGTATTTT. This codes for CASSQDRASTDTQYF.

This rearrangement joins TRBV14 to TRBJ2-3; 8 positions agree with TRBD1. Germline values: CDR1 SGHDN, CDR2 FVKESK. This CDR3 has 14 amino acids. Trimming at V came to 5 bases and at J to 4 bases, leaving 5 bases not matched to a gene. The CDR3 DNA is TGTGCCAGCAGCGGCGGCAGGGGGCCAGATACGCAGTATTTT. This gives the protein CASSGGRGPDTQYF. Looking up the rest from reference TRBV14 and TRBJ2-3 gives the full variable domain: EAGVTQFPSHSVIEKGQTVTLRCDPISGHDNLYWYRRVMGKEIKFLLHFVKESKQDESGMPNNRFLAERTGGTYSTLKVQPAELEDSGVYFCASSGGRGPDTQYFGPGTRLTVL.